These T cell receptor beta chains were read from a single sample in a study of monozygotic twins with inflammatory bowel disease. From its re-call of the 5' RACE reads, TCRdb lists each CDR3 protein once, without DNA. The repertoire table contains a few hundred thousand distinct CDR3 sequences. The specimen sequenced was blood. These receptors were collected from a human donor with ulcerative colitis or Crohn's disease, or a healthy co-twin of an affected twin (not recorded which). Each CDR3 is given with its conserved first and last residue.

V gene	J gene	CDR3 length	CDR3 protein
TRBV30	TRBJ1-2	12	CATGTGVYGYTF
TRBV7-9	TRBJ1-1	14	CASSLPETDTEAFF
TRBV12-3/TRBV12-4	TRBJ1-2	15	CASSRTEISAYGYTF
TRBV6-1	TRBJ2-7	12	CASSVGTREQYF
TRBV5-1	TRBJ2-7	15	CASTETGIELSEQYF
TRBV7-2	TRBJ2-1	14	CASSLEDATYREFF
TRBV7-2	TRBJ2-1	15	CASSPPGLARDEQFF
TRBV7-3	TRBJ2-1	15	CASSPDALSYNEQFF
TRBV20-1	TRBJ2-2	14	CSLPSELDTGELFF
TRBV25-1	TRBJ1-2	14	CASSDVVRNYGYTF
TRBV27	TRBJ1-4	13	CASSWTGGEKLFF
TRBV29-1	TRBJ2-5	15	CSVVGETGYQETQYF
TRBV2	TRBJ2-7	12	CASTQESYEQYF
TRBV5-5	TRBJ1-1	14	CASSRRLENTEAFF
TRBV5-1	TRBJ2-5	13	CASSLWVEETQYF
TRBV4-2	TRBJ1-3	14	CASSPTLSGNTIYF
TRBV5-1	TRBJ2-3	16	CASSLEVFRATDTQYF
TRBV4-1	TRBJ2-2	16	CASSQLLGPNTGELFF
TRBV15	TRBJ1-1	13	CATSGDRRGEAFF
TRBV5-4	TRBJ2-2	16	CASSVRSGANTGELFF
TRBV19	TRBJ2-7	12	CASSIRGREQYF
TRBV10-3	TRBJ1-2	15	CAISEAVGSSYGYTF
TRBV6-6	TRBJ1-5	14	CASSRDRENQPQHF
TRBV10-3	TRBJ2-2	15	CAIRRTGGDSGELFF
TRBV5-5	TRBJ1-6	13	CASSSTAGSPLHF
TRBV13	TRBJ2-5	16	CASSERRLTNQETQYF
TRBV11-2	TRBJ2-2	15	CASSPRQGLNGELFF
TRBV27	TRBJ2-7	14	CASSLGTGLREQYF
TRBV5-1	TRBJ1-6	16	CASSSAPRTGHSPLHF
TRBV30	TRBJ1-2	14	CAWRWTVPNYGYTF
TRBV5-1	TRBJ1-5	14	CASSWSGGNQPQHF
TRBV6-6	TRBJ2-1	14	CASSRRGFYNEQFF
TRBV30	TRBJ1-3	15	CAWSVGQGDGNTIYF
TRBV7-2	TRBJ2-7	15	CASTPLDRGSYEQYF
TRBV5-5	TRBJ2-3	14	CASSIAGRTDTQYF
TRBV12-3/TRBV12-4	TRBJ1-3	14	CASSPRGPGNTIYF
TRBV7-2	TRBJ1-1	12	CASSLDRAEAFF
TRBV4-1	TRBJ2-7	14	CASSQDQGAIEQYF
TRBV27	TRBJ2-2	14	CASSLLAGLGELFF
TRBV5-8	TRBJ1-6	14	CASSLLGGRMALHF
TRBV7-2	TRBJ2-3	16	CASSLDRDTSTDTQYF
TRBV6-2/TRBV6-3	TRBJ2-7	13	CASSYFDRLEQYF
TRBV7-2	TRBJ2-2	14	CASSLMWGPGELFF
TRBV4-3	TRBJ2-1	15	CASSHLGGTVNEQFF
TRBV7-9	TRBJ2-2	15	CASSLADPTPGELFF
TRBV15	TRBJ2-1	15	CATSLQIGTYNEQFF
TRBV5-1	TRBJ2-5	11	CASSLMETQYF
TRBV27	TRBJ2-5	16	CASSSSRSAWRETQYF
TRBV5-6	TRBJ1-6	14	CASSSRLYNSPLHF
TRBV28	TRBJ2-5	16	CASSLISGMGKETQYF
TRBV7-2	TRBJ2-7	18	CASSAPPATTLYSYEQYF
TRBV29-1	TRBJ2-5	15	CSVAFSAGLQETQYF
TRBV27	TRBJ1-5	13	CASGAQENQPQHF
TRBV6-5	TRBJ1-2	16	CASSYSKAQGKNGYTF
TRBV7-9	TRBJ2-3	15	CASSKSGRGTDTQYF
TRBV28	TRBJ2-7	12	CASSPLRYEQYF
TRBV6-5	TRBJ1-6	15	CASSYSPSYNSPLHF
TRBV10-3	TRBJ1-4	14	CAIREGATNEKLFF
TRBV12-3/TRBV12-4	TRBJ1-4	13	CASSLWASEKLFF
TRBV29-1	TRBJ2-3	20	CSVEGRIETSGGLGTDTQYF